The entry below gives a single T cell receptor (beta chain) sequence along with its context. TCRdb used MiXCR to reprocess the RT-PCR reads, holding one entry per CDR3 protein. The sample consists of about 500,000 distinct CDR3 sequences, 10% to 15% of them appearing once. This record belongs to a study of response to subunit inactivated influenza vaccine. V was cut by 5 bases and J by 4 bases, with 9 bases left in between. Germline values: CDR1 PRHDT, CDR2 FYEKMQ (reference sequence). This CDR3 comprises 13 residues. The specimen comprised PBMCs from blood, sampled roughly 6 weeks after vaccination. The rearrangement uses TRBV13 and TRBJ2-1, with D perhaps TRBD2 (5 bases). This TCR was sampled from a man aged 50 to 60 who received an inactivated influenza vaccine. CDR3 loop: CASSPGIYNEQFF. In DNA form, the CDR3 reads TGTGCCAGCAGCCCCGGGATATACAATGAGCAGTTCTTC.